The 9 T cell receptor beta chains below come from one sample, sequenced in a study of cytomegalovirus exposure and HLA in healthy donors (dated by TCRdb to the late 2010s). Library preparation used the immunoSEQ multiplex PCR assay. The multiplex PCR relied on a mix of 60 forward primers for TCR Vbeta segments and 13 reverse primers for TCR Jbeta segments. TCRdb limited this immuneACCESS table to in-frame rearrangements with V and J called. A share of clones is missing; checked studies link under half to unresolved V genes, and the rest is unexplained. Here the sample has some 150,000 clones; more than 70% occur a single time. The top ten clonotypes cover approximately 3.9% of the sample. The specimen sequenced was PBMCs. The receptors shown here come from a man aged 45-65 years in good health and CMV-seropositive.

The J gene is TRBJ2-3, the V gene TRBV19; D gene uncertain. Germline V lookup: CDR1 LNHDA, CDR2 SQIVND (reference sequence). The CDR3 sequence is 16 residues long. Trimming removed 0 bases at V and 2 bases at J, with 12 bases between. The CDR3 here is CASSIDLSGFTDTQYF. CDR3 DNA sequence: TGTGCCAGTAGTATAGATCTATCAGGTTTCACAGATACGCAGTATTTT.

This chain connects TRBV5-1 to TRBJ1-2; TRBD1 matches 9 bases. Germline CDR1 reads SGHRS; CDR2 reads YFSETQ. The length of the CDR3 is 15 residues. The junction had 6 bases not matched to a gene; V was cut back by 3 bases and J by 3 bases. CDR3 sequence: CASSWGDRDDYGYTF. CDR3 sequence (DNA): TGCGCCAGCAGCTGGGGGGACAGGGATGACTATGGCTACACCTTC.

The V call is TRBV9, the J call TRBJ2-1; 7 bases fit TRBD2. The CDR3 loop spans 17 amino acids. V lost 0 bases to trimming and J lost 6 bases; unmatched junction nucleotides: 12. Germline-derived CDR1 and CDR2 are SGDLS and YYNGEE. The CDR3 nucleotides are TGTGCCAGCAGCGTAGGCTGGGGTCTAGCGGTAACCAATGAGCAGTTCTTC. It translates to CASSVGWGLAVTNEQFF. Full variable domain (missing parts from reference TRBV9 and TRBJ2-1): DSGVTQTPKHLITATGQRVTLRCSPRSGDLSVYWYQQSLDQGLQFLIQYYNGEERAKGNILERFSAQQFPDLHSELNLSSLELGDSALYFCASSVGWGLAVTNEQFFGPGTRLTVL.

The chain is built from TRBV18 and TRBJ2-7; 11 bases line up with TRBD1. The germline gives CDR1 KGHSH, CDR2 LQKENI. V was clipped by 5 bases and J by 3 bases; unmatched bases: 3. This CDR3 has 14 amino acids. The CDR3 DNA reads as TGTGCCAGCTCAGCCGGGACAGGGGGCTACGAGCAGTACTTC. Translated, it gives CASSAGTGGYEQYF.

The chain combines TRBV12-2 with TRBJ1-2. TRBV12-2 is flagged as a pseudogene. The CDR3 runs to 10 residues. CDR3: CASGGRGYTF. CDR3 sequence (DNA): TGTGCAAGTGGAGGTCGCGGCTACACCTTC.

J is TRBJ2-7 and V is TRBV5-6; TRBD1 matches 9 bases. This CDR3 is built from 15 residues. Germline trimming cut 2 bases from V and 4 bases from J; bases unmatched to any gene: 7. CDR1 and CDR2 from the germline V gene are SGHDT and YYEEEE. The CDR3: CASSFTGGMGYEQYF. The CDR3 coding sequence is TGTGCCAGCAGCTTCACAGGGGGCATGGGTTACGAGCAGTACTTC.

DNA for the CDR3: TGTGCCAGCAAGCAGGGGACTAGCTCCTACGAGCAGTACTTC. As protein: CASKQGTSSYEQYF. The chain has TRBV2 and TRBJ2-7; TRBD2 matches at 8 bases. The CDR3 loop spans 14 amino acids. Trimming removed 7 bases from V and 0 bases from J; junction bases left unmatched: 5. The germline V gene has CDR1 SNHLY and CDR2 FYNNEI. Drawing the rest from reference TRBV2 and TRBJ2-7, the complete variable domain is EPEVTQTPSHQVTQMGQEVILRCVPISNHLYFYWYRQILGQKVEFLVSFYNNEISEKSEIFDDQFSVERPDGSNFTLKIRSTKLEDSAMYFCASKQGTSSYEQYFGPGTRLTVT.

This clone was observed a handful of times. The chain combines TRBV5-4 with TRBJ1-1; unclear D gene. The germline V and J ends were trimmed by 4 bases and 1 base, with 11 bases remaining between them. Germline CDR1 is SGHNT and CDR2 is YYREEE (reference sequence). CDR3 size: 14 residues. The CDR3 reads CASSASGGNTEAFF. Here the CDR3 DNA reads TGTGCCAGCAGCGCGTCCGGCGGGAACACTGAAGCTTTCTTT.

The genes are TRBV5-1 and TRBJ2-5, with 7 nucleotides matching TRBD1. The DNA end is a closer match to TRBJ2-7, so the J assignment may be wrong. In germline, CDR1 is SGHRS, CDR2 YFSETQ. The CDR3 extends over 14 amino acids. CDR3 sequence: CASSGDSGAYEQYF. CDR3 DNA sequence: TGCGCCAGCAGCGGGGACAGCGGAGCATACGAGCAGTACTTC.